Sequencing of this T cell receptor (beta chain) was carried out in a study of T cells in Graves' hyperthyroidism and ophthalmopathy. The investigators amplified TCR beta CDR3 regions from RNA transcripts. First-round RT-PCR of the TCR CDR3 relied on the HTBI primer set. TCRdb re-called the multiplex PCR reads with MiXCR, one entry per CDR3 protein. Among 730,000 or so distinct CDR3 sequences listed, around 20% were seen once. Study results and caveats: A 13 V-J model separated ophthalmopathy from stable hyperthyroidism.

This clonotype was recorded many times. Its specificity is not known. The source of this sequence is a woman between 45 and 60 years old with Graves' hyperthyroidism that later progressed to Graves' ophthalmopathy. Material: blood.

The CDR3 reads CSQGNEQYF. CDR3 in DNA: TGCAGCCAGGGCAACGAGCAGTACTTC. The genes are TRBV20-1 and TRBJ2-7; D may be TRBD1 (5 bases). The CDR3 covers 9 residues. The germline V gene encodes CDR1 DFQATT and CDR2 SNEGSKA (reference sequence).